Each of the 27 T cell receptor beta chains below was sequenced from the same sample in a study of blood T cell repertoires in COVID-19. Repertoires were generated with immunoSEQ multiplex PCR, while TCRdb's copy carries only in-frame clones and drops some. The data show more than 200,000 clones, with around nine tenths seen just once and under 2.5% held by the top ten. Sequencing was carried out using peripheral blood. These receptors all stem from a man aged 30 to 39 with active or convalescent COVID-19.

The chain carries TRBV18 and TRBJ2-7; D remains unclear. CDR1 is KGHSH, CDR2 LQKENI, per germline. V gave up 1 base and J gave up 3 bases, with 7 bases separating them. The CDR3 is 13 amino acids. Here the CDR3 reads CASSPRRNYEQYF. DNA for the CDR3: TGTGCCAGCTCACCACGGAGAAACTACGAGCAGTACTTC. Full variable domain (remainder filled in from reference TRBV18 and TRBJ2-7): NAGVMQNPRHLVRRRGQEARLRCSPMKGHSHVYWYRQLPEEGLKFMVYLQKENIIDESGMPKERFSAEFPKEGPSILRIQQVVRGDSAAYFCASSPRRNYEQYFGPGTRLTVT.

V and J are TRBV10-1 and TRBJ1-1; D not certain. The V end lost 0 bases, the J end lost 5 bases, and 7 bases lay between the germline ends. This CDR3 has 13 residues. The germline gives CDR1 WNHNN, CDR2 SYGVQD (reference sequence). The CDR3: CASSESGRTEAFF. CDR3 nucleotide sequence: TGCGCCAGCAGTGAGTCCGGGAGAACTGAAGCTTTCTTT.

This clone was counted a few times. This chain uses TRBV7-9 with TRBJ2-2; the D gene is possibly TRBD1 (5 bases). Germline V CDR1 and CDR2: SEHNR, FQNEAQ (reference sequence). The CDR3 spans 14 residues. V was cut by 5 bases and J by 8 bases, with 15 bases left in between. CDR3 in amino acids: CASSTGRAAGELFF. The CDR3 DNA is TGTGCCAGCAGCACAGGTCGTGCGGCGGGGGAGCTGTTTTTT.

The chain carries TRBV4-1 and TRBJ1-2; 10 positions agree with TRBD1. Germline CDR1 is MGHRA and CDR2 is YSYEKL. This CDR3 contains 15 residues. The trim removed 4 bases at V and 8 bases at J, leaving 10 bases unmatched. CDR3 in amino acids: CASSPQRQGAWGYTF. The CDR3 nucleotides read TGCGCCAGCAGCCCTCAACGACAGGGGGCTTGGGGCTACACCTTC.

For the CDR3, the DNA is TGCGCCAGCAGCCTCGGCCCTCCGGGAAACACCTACGAGCAGTACTTC. It translates to CASSLGPPGNTYEQYF. The gene calls are TRBV4-1 and TRBJ2-7; maybe TRBD2 (5 bases). The CDR3 has 16 amino acids. CDR1 is MGHRA, CDR2 YSYEKL, per germline. The germline V and J ends were trimmed by 4 bases and 2 bases, with 18 bases remaining between them.

For this clone: At one boundary the junction diverges from the germline segment, which might be a read error. The gene calls are TRBV18 and TRBJ2-7, with 7 bases fitting TRBD1. Per germline, CDR1 KGHSH and CDR2 LQKENI. This CDR3 has 13 amino acids. Here the CDR3 DNA reads TGTGCCAGCTCCCCGGGGTTCGACAGGGTCAAAACCTTC. Translated: CASSPGFDRVKTF.

This rearrangement joins TRBV4-3 to TRBJ1-1; TRBD1 aligns across 10 bases. This CDR3 is built from 15 residues. The V segment lost 3 bases and the J segment 7 bases; nucleotides outside the gene matches: 8. Germline V gene data show CDR1 as LGHNA and CDR2 as YSLEER. CDR3 sequence (DNA): TGCGCCAGCAGCCAGGCCGGACAGGGGGTCTTTGAAGCTTTCTTT. It translates to CASSQAGQGVFEAFF.

This rearrangement joins TRBV4-3 to TRBJ1-2, with D unclear. Looked up from germline, CDR1 is LGHNA and CDR2 is YSLEER. The CDR3 runs to 15 residues. Trimming took 0 bases from V and 4 from J, leaving 12 bases between them. CDR3 residues: CASSQERVLVYGYTF. CDR3 DNA: TGCGCCAGCAGCCAAGAACGGGTCTTGGTCTATGGCTACACCTTC.

The chain uses TRBV9 and TRBJ2-3; 11 positions agree with TRBD2. CDR1 and CDR2 (germline): SGDLS, YYNGEE. The CDR3 has 15 amino acids. V was clipped by 4 bases and J by 6 bases; unmatched bases: 7. CDR3: CASSQIAGGTDTQYF. The CDR3 region has the DNA TGTGCCAGCAGCCAAATAGCGGGGGGGACCGATACGCAGTATTTT.

The rearrangement uses TRBV11-2 and TRBJ1-1; possibly TRBD1 for D (5 bases). The ends were cut back, 6 bases at V and 4 bases at J, with 12 bases in the middle. The CDR3 runs 13 residues. Germline CDR1 SGHAT, CDR2 FQNNGV. CDR3 in amino acids: CASRLVGGTEAFF. CDR3 sequence (DNA): TGTGCCAGCAGGCTCGTGGGGGGCACTGAAGCTTTCTTT. Variable domain in full (rest from reference TRBV11-2 and TRBJ1-1): EAGVAQSPRYKIIEKRQSVAFWCNPISGHATLYWYQQILGQGPKLLIQFQNNGVVDDSQLPKDRFSAERLKGVDSTLKIQPAKLEDSAVYLCASRLVGGTEAFFGQGTRLTVV.

The chain combines TRBV19 with TRBJ1-5, with D possibly being TRBD1 (6 bases). Germline values: CDR1 LNHDA, CDR2 SQIVND (reference sequence). With 8 bases removed from V and 5 bases from J, the gap between germline ends came to 16 bases. The CDR3 length is 14 residues. The CDR3 DNA follows: TGTGCCAGTTCAGGGGCGAGCCTGGATCAGCCCCAGCATTTT. Protein: CASSGASLDQPQHF.

The rearrangement joins TRBV27 to TRBJ2-7, with no clear D. This CDR3 is built from 14 residues. V was shortened by 4 bases and J by 3 bases, with 13 bases between the two germline ends. Germline CDR1 MNHEY, CDR2 SMNVEV (reference sequence). DNA for the CDR3: TGTGCCAGCAGTTCTGGCAGGAACTTCTACGAGCAGTACTTC. Protein: CASSSGRNFYEQYF.

The rearrangement joins TRBV11-2 to TRBJ2-7; the D gene is possibly TRBD2 (5 bases). V was shortened by 6 bases and J by 3 bases, with 12 bases between the two germline ends. Germline-derived CDR1 and CDR2 are SGHAT and FQNNGV. The CDR3 is 13 amino acids. The CDR3 sequence is CASRTNWVYEQYF. The CDR3 nucleotides read TGTGCCAGCAGGACTAACTGGGTCTACGAGCAGTACTTC.

This chain joins TRBV19 and TRBJ1-2; 8 nucleotides line up with TRBD1. The trim removed 5 bases at V and 0 bases at J, leaving 11 bases unmatched. This CDR3 is 17 amino acids long. CDR1 is LNHDA and CDR2 is SQIVND in the germline V gene (reference sequence). CDR3 bases: TGTGCCAGTAGTGGCGGGACAGGCGGACCAGCTAACTATGGCTACACCTTC. Protein product: CASSGGTGGPANYGYTF.

In this sample, this clone turned up a few times. The chain couples TRBV4-1 to TRBJ1-3, with unresolved D. Germline V lookup: CDR1 MGHRA, CDR2 YSYEKL. The V end lost 5 bases, the J end lost 4 bases, and 9 bases lay between the germline ends. The CDR3 length is 13 residues. The CDR3 nucleotides are TGCGCCAGCAGCTCGACACTGGGAAACACCATATATTTT. It yields the protein CASSSTLGNTIYF.

The chain recombines TRBV7-2 with TRBJ2-5, with 10 nucleotides matching TRBD2. The CDR3 extends over 15 amino acids. J gave up 1 base and V 6 bases, and 5 bases lay outside the gene matches. The germline CDR1 and CDR2 sequences are SGHTA and FQGNSA. The CDR3 DNA reads as TGTGCCAGCAGACCAAAGCGGGGGGGCCAAGAGACCCAGTACTTC. As protein: CASRPKRGGQETQYF.

This chain joins TRBV12-3 or TRBV12-4 and TRBJ2-3; 8 nucleotides align to TRBD1. The CDR3 runs to 13 residues. Unmatched junction bases numbered 1, after V lost 4 bases and J lost 4 bases. The DNA for the CDR3 is TGTGCCAGCAGTTCGACAGGGGCAGATACGCAGTATTTT. Its translation is CASSSTGADTQYF.

The genes are TRBV27 and TRBJ1-2, with D perhaps matching TRBD1 (6 bases). Germline values: CDR1 MNHEY, CDR2 SMNVEV (reference sequence). V was clipped by 8 bases and J by 2 bases, with 18 bases between them. The CDR3 spans 15 residues. CDR3: CASGRLGGSNYGYTF. The CDR3 coding sequence is TGTGCCAGCGGCCGTCTTGGGGGCTCCAACTATGGCTACACCTTC.

CDR3 amino acids: CASSSRRTGGAYEQYF. CDR3 DNA: TGTGCCAGCAGCTCCCGCCGGACAGGGGGCGCCTACGAGCAGTACTTC. This rearrangement joins TRBV13 to TRBJ2-7, with TRBD1 matching over 11 bases. V lost 4 bases to trimming and J lost 2 bases; unmatched junction nucleotides: 7. CDR3 length: 16 residues. CDR1 PRHDT and CDR2 FYEKMQ come from the germline V gene (reference sequence).

Here the CDR3 reads CASSMLAGQETQYF. The CDR3 nucleotides read TGTGCCAGCAGTATGCTGGCGGGCCAAGAGACCCAGTACTTC. The gene calls are TRBV6-6 and TRBJ2-5; D is possibly TRBD2 (5 bases). This CDR3 is 14 amino acids long. V gave up 5 bases and J gave up 1 base, with 11 bases separating them. Germline CDR1 is MNHNY and CDR2 is SVGAGI (reference sequence).

This clone showed up just once. J is TRBJ2-7 and V is TRBV5-1, with D maybe TRBD1 (5 bases). CDR1 is SGHRS and CDR2 is YFSETQ in the germline V gene. The germline V and J ends were trimmed by 1 base and 2 bases, with 10 bases remaining between them. The CDR3 spans 14 residues. The CDR3 DNA reads TGCGCCAGCAGCTTGTTAGGGGATACCTACGAGCAGTACTTC. It is translated as CASSLLGDTYEQYF.

This clone was detected only a few times. This chain uses TRBV29-1 with TRBJ1-1; D is ambiguous. Germline CDR1 is SQVTM and CDR2 is ANQGSEA. Between the trimmed V and J ends, which lost 5 bases and 0 bases, there was a span of 7 bases. The CDR3 length is 12 residues. In nucleotides, the CDR3 is TGCAGCGTTCAGGCAGTGAACACTGAAGCTTTCTTT. Protein: CSVQAVNTEAFF.

The rearrangement joins TRBV10-3 to TRBJ1-1; 7 nucleotides align to TRBD1. V trimming: 1 base; J trimming: 5 bases; junction bases outside the gene matches: 10. CDR1 is ENHRY, CDR2 SYGVKD, per germline. The CDR3 has 16 amino acids. The CDR3 sequence is CAISEYEVTGRTEAFF. DNA of the CDR3: TGTGCCATCAGTGAGTATGAGGTGACAGGGAGGACTGAAGCTTTCTTT.

CDR3 sequence reads: CASSYSGRDSYGYTF. Here the CDR3 DNA reads TGTGCCAGCAGTTACTCCGGCAGGGACAGCTATGGCTACACCTTC. V gene TRBV6-5 combines with J gene TRBJ1-2, with 7 bases aligning to TRBD1. V shed 0 bases and J 4 bases; nucleotides not matched to a gene: 5. The CDR3 is 15 amino acids. Germline CDR1 and CDR2: MNHEY and SVGAGI.

The table lists this clone with a few counts. CDR3 in DNA: TGTGCCAGCAGCCCCGGGGTGTCGGGAAACACCATATATTTT. Its protein product is CASSPGVSGNTIYF. The chain is built from TRBV9 and TRBJ1-3; D remains ambiguous. CDR3 size: 14 residues. The V and J ends lost 4 bases and 4 bases respectively, with 12 bases between them. CDR1 and CDR2 (germline): SGDLS, YYNGEE. The full variable domain, with the rest looked up from reference TRBV9 and TRBJ1-3, is DSGVTQTPKHLITATGQRVTLRCSPRSGDLSVYWYQQSLDQGLQFLIQYYNGEERAKGNILERFSAQQFPDLHSELNLSSLELGDSALYFCASSPGVSGNTIYFGEGSWLTVV.

V is TRBV7-6 and J is TRBJ2-7; maybe TRBD2 (5 bases). Germline values: CDR1 SGHVS, CDR2 FNYEAQ. Trimming left V 0 bases short and J 0 bases short, with 12 bases between. The CDR3 has 16 residues. The CDR3 nucleotides are TGTGCCAGCAGCTTAGCCCAAGCGGATAGCTCCTACGAGCAGTACTTC. It yields the protein CASSLAQADSSYEQYF.

Turning to this clone: The sample holds other DNA sequences that translate to the same CDR3. V and J are TRBV13 and TRBJ2-3; D gene uncertain. The germline V gene has CDR1 PRHDT and CDR2 FYEKMQ (reference sequence). Trimming pared 5 bases from V and 4 bases from J, leaving 7 bases between. The CDR3 spans 12 residues. The CDR3 bases are TGTGCCAGCAGCCTCCAGGCAGATACGCAGTATTTT. Translation gives CASSLQADTQYF.